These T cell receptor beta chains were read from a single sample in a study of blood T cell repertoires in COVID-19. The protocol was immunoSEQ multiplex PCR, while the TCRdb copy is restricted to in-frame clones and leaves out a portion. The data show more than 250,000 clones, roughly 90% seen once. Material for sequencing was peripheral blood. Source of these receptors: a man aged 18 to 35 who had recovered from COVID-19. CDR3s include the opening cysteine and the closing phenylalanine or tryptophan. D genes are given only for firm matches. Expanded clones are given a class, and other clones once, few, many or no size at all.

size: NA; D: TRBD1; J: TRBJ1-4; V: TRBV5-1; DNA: TGCGCCAGCAGCTCTGGGACAGGGAATGAAAAACTGTTTTTT; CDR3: CASSSGTGNEKLFF
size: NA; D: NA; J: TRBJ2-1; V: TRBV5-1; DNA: TGCGCCAGCAGCTTGGGAACCAGCGGGTCTACCGAGTTCTTC; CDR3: CASSLGTSGSTEFF
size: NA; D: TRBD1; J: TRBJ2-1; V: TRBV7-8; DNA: TGTGCCAGCAGCTTATATGTAGTGGGACAGGGATGGGGCTACAATGAGCAGTTCTTC; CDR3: CASSLYVVGQGWGYNEQFF
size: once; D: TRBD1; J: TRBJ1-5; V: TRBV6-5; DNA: TGTGCCAGCACCCTGGGACAGCCTTATCAGCCCCAGCATTTT; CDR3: CASTLGQPYQPQHF
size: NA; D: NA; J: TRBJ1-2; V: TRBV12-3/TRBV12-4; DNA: TGTGCCAGCAGCCTCGGACAAGTCCTTGGCTACACCTTC; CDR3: CASSLGQVLGYTF
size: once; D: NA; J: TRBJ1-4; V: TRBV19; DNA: TGTGCCAGTAGTATTCCTGGGCCGTGGACTAATGAAAAACTGTTTTTT; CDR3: CASSIPGPWTNEKLFF
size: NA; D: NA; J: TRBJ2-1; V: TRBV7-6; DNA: TGTGCCAGCAGCTCAACATTGCTCAGTGAGCAGTTCTTC; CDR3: CASSSTLLSEQFF
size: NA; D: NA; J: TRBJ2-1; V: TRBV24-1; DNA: TGTGCCACCAGTGATTTAGGGGCAGGGCGGTTCTTC; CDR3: CATSDLGAGRFF
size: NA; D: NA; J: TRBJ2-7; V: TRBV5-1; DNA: TGCGCCAGCTCGCGGGCGGCGTACAACGAGCAGTACTTC; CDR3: CASSRAAYNEQYF
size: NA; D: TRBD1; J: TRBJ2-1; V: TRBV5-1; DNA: TGCGCCAGCAGCACTGGACAGGGTTACAATGAGCAGTTCTTC; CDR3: CASSTGQGYNEQFF
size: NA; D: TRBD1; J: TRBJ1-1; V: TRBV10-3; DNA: TGTGCCACCTCGACAGGGGAATTGAACACTGAAGCTTTCTTT; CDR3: CATSTGELNTEAFF
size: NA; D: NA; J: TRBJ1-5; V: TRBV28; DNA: TGTGCCAGCAGTACCCACAGGGACGCTCAGCCCCAGCATTTT; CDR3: CASSTHRDAQPQHF
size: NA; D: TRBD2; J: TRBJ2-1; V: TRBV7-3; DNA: TGTGCCAGCAGCTTTATAGCGGGAGGACCTAACTCCTACAATGAGCAGTTCTTC; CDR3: CASSFIAGGPNSYNEQFF
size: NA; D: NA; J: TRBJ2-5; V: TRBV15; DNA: TGTGCCACCAGCAGAGATCCGTCAGGGGAAGAGACCCAGTACTTC; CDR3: CATSRDPSGEETQYF
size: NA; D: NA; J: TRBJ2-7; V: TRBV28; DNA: TGTGCCAGTAGCCGAGCCGAGCAGTACTTC; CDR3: CASSRAEQYF
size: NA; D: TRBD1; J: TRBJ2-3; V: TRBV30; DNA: TGTGCCTGGAGAAGCGCAGGGGGTTCTACGCAGTATTTT; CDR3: CAWRSAGGSTQYF
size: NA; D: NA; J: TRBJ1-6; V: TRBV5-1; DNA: TGCGCCAGCAGCAAGGACAGCTCTAATTCACCCCTCCACTTT; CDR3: CASSKDSSNSPLHF
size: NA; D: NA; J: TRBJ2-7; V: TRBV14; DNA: TGTGCCAGCAGCCATCCCCACCTCACAGACGAGCAGTACTTC; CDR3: CASSHPHLTDEQYF
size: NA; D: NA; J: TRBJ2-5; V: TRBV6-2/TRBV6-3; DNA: TGTGCCAGCACCCCCATGCAGCAAGAGACCCAGTACTTC; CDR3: CASTPMQQETQYF
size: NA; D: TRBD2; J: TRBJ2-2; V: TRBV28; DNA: TGTGCCAGCAGGTGGGGCGGGGGCACCGGGGAGCTGTTTTTT; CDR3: CASRWGGGTGELFF
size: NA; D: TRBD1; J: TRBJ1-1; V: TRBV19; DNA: TGTGCCAGTAGTCAGATGACAGGGGGGATGAACACTGAAGCTTTCTTT; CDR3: CASSQMTGGMNTEAFF
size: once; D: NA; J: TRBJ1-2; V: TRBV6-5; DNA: TGTGCCAGCAGGAGGGATAATTCCGCTAACTATGGCTACACCTTC; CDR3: CASRRDNSANYGYTF
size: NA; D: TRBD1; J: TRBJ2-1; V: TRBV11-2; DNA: TGTGCCAGCAGCTTACGACCGGGACAGGCCTACAATGAGCAGTTCTTC; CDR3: CASSLRPGQAYNEQFF
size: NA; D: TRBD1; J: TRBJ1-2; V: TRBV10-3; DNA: TGTGCCATCAGTGACGGGACAGGGGACGCCAGCGGCTACACCTTC; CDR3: CAISDGTGDASGYTF
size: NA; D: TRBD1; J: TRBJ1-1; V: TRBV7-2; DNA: TGTGCCAGCAGCTACCAGGGGGCTCTAACTGAAGCTTTCTTT; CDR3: CASSYQGALTEAFF
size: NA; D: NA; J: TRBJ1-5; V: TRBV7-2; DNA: TGTGCCAGCAGCTTAGCGCTACGGGGGAGCAATCAGCCCCAGCATTTT; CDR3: CASSLALRGSNQPQHF
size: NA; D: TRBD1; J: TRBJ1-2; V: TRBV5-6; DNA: TGTGCCAGCAGCTTGGGTGGCAGGGGGCCTACTAACTATGGCTACACCTTC; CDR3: CASSLGGRGPTNYGYTF
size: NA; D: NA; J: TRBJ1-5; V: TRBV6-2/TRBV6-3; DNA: TGTGCCAGCAGTTACAGGCCGAGAGAAGATAGTCGGGGCAATCAGCCCCAGCATTTT; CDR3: CASSYRPREDSRGNQPQHF
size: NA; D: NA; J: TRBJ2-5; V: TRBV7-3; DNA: TGTGCCAGCAGCTCAATCGTAGAAGAGACCCAGTACTTC; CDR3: CASSSIVEETQYF
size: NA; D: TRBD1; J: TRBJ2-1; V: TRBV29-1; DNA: TGCAGCGTTGGACAGGGTAGGGACAATGAGCAGTTCTTC; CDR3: CSVGQGRDNEQFF
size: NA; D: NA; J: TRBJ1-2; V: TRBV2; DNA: TGTGCCAGCAGTGTCCAGGTATATGGCTACACCTTC; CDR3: CASSVQVYGYTF
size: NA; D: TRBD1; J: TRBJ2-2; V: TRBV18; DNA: TGTGCCAGCTCACCACCAGGGGGCAGGACCGGGGAGCTGTTTTTT; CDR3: CASSPPGGRTGELFF
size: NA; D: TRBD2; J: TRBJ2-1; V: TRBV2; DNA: TGTGCCAGCAGCTTAACGGGAGGGGGCTACAATGAGCAGTTCTTC; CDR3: CASSLTGGGYNEQFF
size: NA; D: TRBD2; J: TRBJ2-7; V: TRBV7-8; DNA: TGTGCCAGCAGCCCGAGCAGGGTAGCGGGTAAAAGCTCCTACGAGCAGTACTTC; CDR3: CASSPSRVAGKSSYEQYF
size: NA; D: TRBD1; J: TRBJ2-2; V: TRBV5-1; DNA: TGCGCCAGCAGCCACGGACAGGGCAACACCGGGGAGCTGTTTTTT; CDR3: CASSHGQGNTGELFF
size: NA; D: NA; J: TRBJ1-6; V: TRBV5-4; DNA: TGTGCCAGCAGCTTGCGCAGCGAGGGCTCACCCCTCCACTTT; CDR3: CASSLRSEGSPLHF
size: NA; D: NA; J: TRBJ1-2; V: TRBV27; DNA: TGTGCCAGCAGTTTAAACCCGGGAGGGGGCTACACCTTC; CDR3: CASSLNPGGGYTF
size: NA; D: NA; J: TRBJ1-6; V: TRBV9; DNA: TGTGCCAGCAGCGTAGAGGACGGGGTTCTGACACCCCTCCACTTT; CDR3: CASSVEDGVLTPLHF
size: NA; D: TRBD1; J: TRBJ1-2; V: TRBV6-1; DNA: TGTGCCAGCAGTGAGGGACAGATCTATGGCTACACCTTC; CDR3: CASSEGQIYGYTF
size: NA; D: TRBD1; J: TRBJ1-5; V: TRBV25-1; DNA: TGTGCCAGCAGGGAGACAGGGGTTAATCAGCCCCAGCATTTT; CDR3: CASRETGVNQPQHF
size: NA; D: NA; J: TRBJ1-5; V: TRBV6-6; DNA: TGTGCCAGCAGCCGACAGGATAGCAATCAGCCCCAGCATTTT; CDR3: CASSRQDSNQPQHF
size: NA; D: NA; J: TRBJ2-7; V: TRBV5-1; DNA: TGCGCCAGCAGCTTGGGAGGGATTTCCTACGAGCAGTACTTC; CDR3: CASSLGGISYEQYF
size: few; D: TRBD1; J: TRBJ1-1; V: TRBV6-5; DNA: TGTGCCAGCAGCAAGGGGGCTGGCGGCACTGAAGCTTTCTTT; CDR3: CASSKGAGGTEAFF
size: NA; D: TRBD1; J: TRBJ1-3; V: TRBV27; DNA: TGTGCCAGCAGTCTCAGGACAGGGGGAAACACCATATATTTT; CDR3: CASSLRTGGNTIYF
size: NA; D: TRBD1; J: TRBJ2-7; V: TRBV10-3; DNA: TGTGCCATCAGTGGGACAGGGGGCTGGGAGCAGTACTTC; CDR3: CAISGTGGWEQYF
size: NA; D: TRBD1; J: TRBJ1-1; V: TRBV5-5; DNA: TGTGCCAGCAGCACGGGACAGGGGGCGAATGAAGCTTTCTTT; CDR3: CASSTGQGANEAFF
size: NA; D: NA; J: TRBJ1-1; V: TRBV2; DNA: TGTGCCAGCAGGCCCACAGGTAGGGGTGACACTGAAGCTTTCTTT; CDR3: CASRPTGRGDTEAFF
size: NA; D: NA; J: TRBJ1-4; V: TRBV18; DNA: TGTGCCAGCTCGTCACTAAGCGGGAGTGCTAATGAAAAACTGTTTTTT; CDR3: CASSSLSGSANEKLFF
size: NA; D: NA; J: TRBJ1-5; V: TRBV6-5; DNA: TGTGCCAGCAGCAGGGACACCACTAGCAATCAGCCCCAGCATTTT; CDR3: CASSRDTTSNQPQHF
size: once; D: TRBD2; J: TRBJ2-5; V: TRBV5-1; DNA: TGCGCCAGCAGCTTCGCGACTAGCGGAGAAGAGACCCAGTACTTC; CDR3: CASSFATSGEETQYF
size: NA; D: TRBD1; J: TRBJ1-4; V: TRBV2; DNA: TGTGCCAGCAACTTGGACAGGGATGAAAAACTGTTTTTT; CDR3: CASNLDRDEKLFF
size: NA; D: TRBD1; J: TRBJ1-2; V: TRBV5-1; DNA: TGCGCCAGCAGCTTGGGAGACAGGGGACATGGTGGCTACACCTTC; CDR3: CASSLGDRGHGGYTF
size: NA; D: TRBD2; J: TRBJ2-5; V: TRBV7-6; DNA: TGTGCCAGCAGCTCCTTAGCGGGGGGGGGTCCCCAAGAGACCCAGTACTTC; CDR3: CASSSLAGGGPQETQYF